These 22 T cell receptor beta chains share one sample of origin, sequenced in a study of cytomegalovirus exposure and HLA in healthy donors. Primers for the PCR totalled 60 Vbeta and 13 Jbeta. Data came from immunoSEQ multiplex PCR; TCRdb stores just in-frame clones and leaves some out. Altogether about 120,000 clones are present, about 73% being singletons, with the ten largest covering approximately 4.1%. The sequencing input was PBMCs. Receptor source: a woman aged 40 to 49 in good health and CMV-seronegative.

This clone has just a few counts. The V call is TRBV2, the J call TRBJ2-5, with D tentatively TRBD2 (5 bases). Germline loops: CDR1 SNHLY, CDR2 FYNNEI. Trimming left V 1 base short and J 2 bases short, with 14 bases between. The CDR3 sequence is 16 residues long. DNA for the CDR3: TGTGCCAGCAGTGAAGGACCGTGGGGAGAGCAAGAGACCCAGTACTTC. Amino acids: CASSEGPWGEQETQYF. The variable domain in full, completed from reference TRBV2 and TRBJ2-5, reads EPEVTQTPSHQVTQMGQEVILRCVPISNHLYFYWYRQILGQKVEFLVSFYNNEISEKSEIFDDQFSVERPDGSNFTLKIRSTKLEDSAMYFCASSEGPWGEQETQYFGPGTRLLVL.

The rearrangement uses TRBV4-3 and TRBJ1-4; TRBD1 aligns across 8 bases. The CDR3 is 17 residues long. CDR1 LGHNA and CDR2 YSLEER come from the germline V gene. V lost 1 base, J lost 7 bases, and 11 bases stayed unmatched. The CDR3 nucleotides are TGCGCCAGCAGCCAAGTACCGGACAGGGCCATGGGTGAAAAACTGTTTTTT. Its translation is CASSQVPDRAMGEKLFF.

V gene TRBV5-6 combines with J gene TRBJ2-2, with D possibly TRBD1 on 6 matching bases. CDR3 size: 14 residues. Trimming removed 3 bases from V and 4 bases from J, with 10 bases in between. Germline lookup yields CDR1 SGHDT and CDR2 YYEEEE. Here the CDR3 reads CASSYDRSTGELFF. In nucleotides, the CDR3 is TGTGCCAGCAGCTACGACAGGTCCACCGGGGAGCTGTTTTTT.

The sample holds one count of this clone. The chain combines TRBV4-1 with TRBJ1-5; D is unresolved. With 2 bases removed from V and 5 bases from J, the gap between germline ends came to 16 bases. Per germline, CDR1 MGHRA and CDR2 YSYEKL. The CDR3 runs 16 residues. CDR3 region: CASSQRHPEVDQPQHF. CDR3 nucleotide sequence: TGCGCCAGCAGCCAAAGACACCCTGAAGTAGATCAGCCCCAGCATTTT.

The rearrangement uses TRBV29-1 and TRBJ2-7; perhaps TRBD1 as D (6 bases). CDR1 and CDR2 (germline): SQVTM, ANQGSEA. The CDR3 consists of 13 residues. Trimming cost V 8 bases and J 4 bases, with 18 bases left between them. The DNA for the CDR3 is TGCAGCCCATGTAGGGGGACGGTATACGAGCAGTACTTC. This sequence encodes CSPCRGTVYEQYF.

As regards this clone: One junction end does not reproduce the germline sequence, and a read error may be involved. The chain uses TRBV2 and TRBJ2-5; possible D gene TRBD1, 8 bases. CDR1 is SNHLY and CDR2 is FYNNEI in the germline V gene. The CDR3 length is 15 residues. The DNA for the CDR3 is TGTGCCAGCGGGAGACAGGGGAGGGGGCAAGAGATCCAGTACTTC. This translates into CASGRQGRGQEIQYF. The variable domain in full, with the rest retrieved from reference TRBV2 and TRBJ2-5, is EPEVTQTPSHQVTQMGQEVILRCVPISNHLYFYWYRQILGQKVEFLVSFYNNEISEKSEIFDDQFSVERPDGSNFTLKIRSTKLEDSAMYFCASGRQGRGQEIQYFGPGTRLLVL.

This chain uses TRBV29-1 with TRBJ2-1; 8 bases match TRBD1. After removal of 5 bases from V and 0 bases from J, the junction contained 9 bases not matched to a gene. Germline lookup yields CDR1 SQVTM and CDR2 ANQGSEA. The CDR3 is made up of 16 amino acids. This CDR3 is CSVFDRGGVSYNEQFF. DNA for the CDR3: TGCAGCGTTTTCGACAGGGGTGGGGTCTCCTACAATGAGCAGTTCTTC.

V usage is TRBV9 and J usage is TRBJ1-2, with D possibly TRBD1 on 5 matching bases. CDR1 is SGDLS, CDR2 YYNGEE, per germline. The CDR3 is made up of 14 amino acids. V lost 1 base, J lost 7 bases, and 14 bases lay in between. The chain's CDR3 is CASSVFSGSLGYTF. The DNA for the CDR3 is TGTGCCAGCAGCGTATTTTCAGGGTCCCTTGGCTACACCTTC.

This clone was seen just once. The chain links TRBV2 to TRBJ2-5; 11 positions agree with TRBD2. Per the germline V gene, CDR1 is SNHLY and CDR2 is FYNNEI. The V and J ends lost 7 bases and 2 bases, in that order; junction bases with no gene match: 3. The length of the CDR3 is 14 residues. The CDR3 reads CASNPSGGQETQYF. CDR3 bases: TGTGCCAGCAATCCTAGCGGGGGGCAAGAGACCCAGTACTTC.

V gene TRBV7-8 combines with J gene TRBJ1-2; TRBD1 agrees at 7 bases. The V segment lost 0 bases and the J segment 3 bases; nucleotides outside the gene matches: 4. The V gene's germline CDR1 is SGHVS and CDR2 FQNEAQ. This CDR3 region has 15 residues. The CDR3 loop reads CASSLAPQGDYGYTF. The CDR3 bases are TGTGCCAGCAGCTTAGCGCCTCAGGGGGACTATGGCTACACCTTC.

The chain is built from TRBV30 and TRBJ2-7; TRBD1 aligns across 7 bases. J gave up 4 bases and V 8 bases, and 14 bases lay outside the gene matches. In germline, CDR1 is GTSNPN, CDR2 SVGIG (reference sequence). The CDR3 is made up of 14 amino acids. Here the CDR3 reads CAAKKITGDYEQYF. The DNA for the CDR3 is TGTGCCGCGAAAAAAATAACAGGGGATTACGAGCAGTACTTC.

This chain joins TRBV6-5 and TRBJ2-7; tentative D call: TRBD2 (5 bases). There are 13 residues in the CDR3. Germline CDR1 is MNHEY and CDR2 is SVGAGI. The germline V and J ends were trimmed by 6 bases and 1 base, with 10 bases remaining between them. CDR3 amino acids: CASSLGLSYEQYF. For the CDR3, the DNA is TGTGCCAGCAGCTTAGGACTTTCCTACGAGCAGTACTTC.

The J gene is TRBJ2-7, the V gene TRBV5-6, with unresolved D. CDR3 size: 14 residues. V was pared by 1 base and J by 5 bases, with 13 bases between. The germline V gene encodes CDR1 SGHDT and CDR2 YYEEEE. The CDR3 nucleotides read TGTGCCAGCAGCTTGAGAGGTCTTGTAAACGAGCAGTACTTC. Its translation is CASSLRGLVNEQYF.

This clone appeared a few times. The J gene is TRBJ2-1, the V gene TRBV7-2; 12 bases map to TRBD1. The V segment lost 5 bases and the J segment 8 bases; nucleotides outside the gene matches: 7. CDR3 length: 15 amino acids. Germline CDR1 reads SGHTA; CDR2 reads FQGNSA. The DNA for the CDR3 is TGTGCCAGCAGCCTGGGACAGGGGGCCGGGGATGAGCAGTTCTTC. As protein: CASSLGQGAGDEQFF.

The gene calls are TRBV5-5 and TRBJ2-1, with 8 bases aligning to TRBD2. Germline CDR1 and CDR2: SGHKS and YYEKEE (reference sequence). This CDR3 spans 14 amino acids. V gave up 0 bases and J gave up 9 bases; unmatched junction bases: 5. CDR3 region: CASSLGLASSEQFF. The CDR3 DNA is TGTGCCAGCAGCTTGGGACTAGCGAGCTCTGAGCAGTTCTTC.

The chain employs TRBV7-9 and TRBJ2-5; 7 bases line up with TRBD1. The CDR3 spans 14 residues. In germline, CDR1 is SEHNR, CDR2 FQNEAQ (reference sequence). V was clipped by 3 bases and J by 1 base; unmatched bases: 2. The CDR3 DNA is TGTGCCAGCAGCTTCCACAGGGGCCAAGAGACCCAGTACTTC. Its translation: CASSFHRGQETQYF.

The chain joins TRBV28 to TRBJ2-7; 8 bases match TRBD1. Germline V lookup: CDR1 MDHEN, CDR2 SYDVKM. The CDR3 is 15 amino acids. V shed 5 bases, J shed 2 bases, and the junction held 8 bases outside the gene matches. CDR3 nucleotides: TGTGCCAGCAGTCCCTGGGGGACAGGAACCTACGAGCAGTACTTC. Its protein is CASSPWGTGTYEQYF.

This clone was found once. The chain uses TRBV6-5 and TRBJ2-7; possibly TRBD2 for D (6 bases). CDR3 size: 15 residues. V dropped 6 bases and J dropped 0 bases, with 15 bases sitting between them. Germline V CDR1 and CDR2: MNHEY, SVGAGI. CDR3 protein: CASSLRADYSYEQYF. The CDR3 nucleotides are TGTGCCAGCAGCCTCCGGGCGGACTACTCCTACGAGCAGTACTTC.

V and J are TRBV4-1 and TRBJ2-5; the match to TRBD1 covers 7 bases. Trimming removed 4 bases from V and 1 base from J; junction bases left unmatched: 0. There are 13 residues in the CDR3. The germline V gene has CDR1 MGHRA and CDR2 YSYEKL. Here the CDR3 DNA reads TGCGCCAGCAGCCCAGGGGGCCAAGAGACCCAGTACTTC. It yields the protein CASSPGGQETQYF.

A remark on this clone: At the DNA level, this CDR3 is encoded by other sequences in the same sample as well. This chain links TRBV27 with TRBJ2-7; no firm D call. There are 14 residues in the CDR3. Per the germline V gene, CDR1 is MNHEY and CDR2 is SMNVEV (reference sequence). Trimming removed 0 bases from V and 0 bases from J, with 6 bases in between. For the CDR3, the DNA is TGTGCCAGCAGTTTATCGGCCAGCTCCTACGAGCAGTACTTC. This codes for CASSLSASSYEQYF.

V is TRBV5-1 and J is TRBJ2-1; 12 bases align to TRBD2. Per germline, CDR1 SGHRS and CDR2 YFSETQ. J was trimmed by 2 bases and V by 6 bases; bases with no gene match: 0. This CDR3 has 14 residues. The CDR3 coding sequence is TGCGCCAGCACTAGCGGGGGGGCCTACAATGAGCAGTTCTTC. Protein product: CASTSGGAYNEQFF.

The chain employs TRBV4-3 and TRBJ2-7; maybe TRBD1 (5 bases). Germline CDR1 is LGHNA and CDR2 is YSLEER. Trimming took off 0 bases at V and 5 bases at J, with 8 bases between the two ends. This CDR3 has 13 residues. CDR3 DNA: TGCGCCAGCAGCCAAGAAGGGGCTAACGAGCAGTACTTC. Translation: CASSQEGANEQYF.